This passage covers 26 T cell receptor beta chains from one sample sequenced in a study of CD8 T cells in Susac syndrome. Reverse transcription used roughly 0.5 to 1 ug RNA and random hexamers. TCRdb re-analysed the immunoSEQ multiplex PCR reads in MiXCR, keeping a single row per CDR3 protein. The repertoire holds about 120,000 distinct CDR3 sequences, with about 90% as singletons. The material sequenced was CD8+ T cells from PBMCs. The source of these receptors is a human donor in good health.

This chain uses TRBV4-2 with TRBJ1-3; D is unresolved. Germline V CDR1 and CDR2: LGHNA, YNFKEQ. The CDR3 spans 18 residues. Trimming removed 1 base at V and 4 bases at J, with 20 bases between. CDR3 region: CASSQGGLATKGGNTIYF. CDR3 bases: TGTGCCAGCAGCCAAGGGGGTCTCGCGACAAAAGGGGGAAACACCATATATTTT.

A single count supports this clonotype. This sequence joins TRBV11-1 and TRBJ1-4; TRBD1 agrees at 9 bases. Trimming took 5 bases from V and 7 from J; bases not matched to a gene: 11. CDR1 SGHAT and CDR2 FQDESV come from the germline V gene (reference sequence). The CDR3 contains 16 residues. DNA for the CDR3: TGTGCCAGCAGCCGTACGGGACAGGGAGTAGGTGAAAAACTGTTTTTT. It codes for CASSRTGQGVGEKLFF.

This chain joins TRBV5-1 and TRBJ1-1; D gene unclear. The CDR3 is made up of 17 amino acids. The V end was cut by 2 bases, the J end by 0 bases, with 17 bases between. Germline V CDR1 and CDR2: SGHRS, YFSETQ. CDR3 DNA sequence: TGCGCCAGCAGCTTAAATCCCGGGATCCCCATGAACACTGAAGCTTTCTTT. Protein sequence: CASSLNPGIPMNTEAFF.

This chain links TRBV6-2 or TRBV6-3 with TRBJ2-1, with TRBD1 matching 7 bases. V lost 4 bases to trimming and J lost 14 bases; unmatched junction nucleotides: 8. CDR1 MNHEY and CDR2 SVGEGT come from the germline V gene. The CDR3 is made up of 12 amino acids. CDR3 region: CASSSGQLLKFF. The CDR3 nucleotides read TGTGCCAGCAGTTCGGGACAGTTATTAAAGTTCTTC.

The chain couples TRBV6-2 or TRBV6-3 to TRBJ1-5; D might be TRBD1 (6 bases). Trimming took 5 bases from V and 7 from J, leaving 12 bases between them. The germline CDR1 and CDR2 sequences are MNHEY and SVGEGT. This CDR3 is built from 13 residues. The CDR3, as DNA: TGTGCCAGCAGTCTCGGACAGTCCCAGCCCCAGCATTTT. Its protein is CASSLGQSQPQHF.

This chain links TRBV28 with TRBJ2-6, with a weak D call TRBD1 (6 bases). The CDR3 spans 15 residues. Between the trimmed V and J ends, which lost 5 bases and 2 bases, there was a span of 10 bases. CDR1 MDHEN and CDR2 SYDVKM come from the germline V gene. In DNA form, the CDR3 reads TGTGCCAGCAGTCCTACAGGGACTGGGGCCAACGTCCTGACTTTC. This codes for CASSPTGTGANVLTF.

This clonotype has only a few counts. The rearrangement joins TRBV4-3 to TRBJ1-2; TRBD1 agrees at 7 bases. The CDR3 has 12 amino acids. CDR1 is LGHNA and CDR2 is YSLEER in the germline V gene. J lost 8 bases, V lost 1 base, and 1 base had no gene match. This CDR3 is CASSQGTGGYTF. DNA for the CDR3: TGCGCCAGCAGCCAAGGGACAGGCGGCTACACCTTC.

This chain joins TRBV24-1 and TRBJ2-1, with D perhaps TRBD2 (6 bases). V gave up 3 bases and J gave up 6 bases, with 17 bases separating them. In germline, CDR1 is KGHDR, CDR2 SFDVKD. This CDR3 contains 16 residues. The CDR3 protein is CATSDPGVMGGNEQFF. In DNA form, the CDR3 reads TGTGCCACCAGTGATCCGGGGGTTATGGGAGGCAATGAGCAGTTCTTC.

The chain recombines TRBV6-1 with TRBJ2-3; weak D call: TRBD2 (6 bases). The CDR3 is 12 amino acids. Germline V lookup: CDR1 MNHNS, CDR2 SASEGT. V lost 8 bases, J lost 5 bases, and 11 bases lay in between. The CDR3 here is CASSTSLDTQYF. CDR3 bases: TGTGCCAGCTCTACTAGCTTAGATACGCAGTATTTT.

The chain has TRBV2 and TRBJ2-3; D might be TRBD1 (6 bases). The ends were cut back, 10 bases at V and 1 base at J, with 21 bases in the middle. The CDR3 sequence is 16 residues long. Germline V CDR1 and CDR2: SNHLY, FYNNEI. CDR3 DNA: TGTGCCACCCTAAGGGACAACACCGGGGGCACAGATACGCAGTATTTT. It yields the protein CATLRDNTGGTDTQYF. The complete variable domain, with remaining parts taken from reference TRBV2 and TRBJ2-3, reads EPEVTQTPSHQVTQMGQEVILRCVPISNHLYFYWYRQILGQKVEFLVSFYNNEISEKSEIFDDQFSVERPDGSNFTLKIRSTKLEDSAMYFCATLRDNTGGTDTQYFGPGTRLTVL.

The CDR3 sequence: CASSPRVNTGELFF. The DNA of the CDR3 is TGTGCCAGCAGCCCGCGTGTTAACACCGGGGAGCTGTTTTTT. V usage is TRBV7-6 and J usage is TRBJ2-2, with D unclear. Per germline, CDR1 SGHVS and CDR2 FNYEAQ. The germline V and J ends were trimmed by 5 bases and 2 bases, with 9 bases remaining between them. There are 14 residues in the CDR3.

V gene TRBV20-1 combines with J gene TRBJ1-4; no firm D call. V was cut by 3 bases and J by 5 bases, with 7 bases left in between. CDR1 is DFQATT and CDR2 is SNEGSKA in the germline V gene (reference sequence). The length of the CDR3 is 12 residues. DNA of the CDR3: TGCAGTGCTAGGAGTCAAAATGAAAAACTGTTTTTT. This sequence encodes CSARSQNEKLFF.

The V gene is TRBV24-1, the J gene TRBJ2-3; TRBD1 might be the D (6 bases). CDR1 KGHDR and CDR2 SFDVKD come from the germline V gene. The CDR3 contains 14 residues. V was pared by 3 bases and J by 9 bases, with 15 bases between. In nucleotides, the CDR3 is TGTGCCACCAGTGATCCGCAGCTGACAGGAACGCAGTATTTT. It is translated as CATSDPQLTGTQYF.

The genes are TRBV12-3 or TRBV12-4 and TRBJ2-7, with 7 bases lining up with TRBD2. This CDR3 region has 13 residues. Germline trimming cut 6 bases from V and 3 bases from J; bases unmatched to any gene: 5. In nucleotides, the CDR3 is TGTGCCAGCAGCCGCTGGGGGGGCTACGAGCAGTACTTC. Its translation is CASSRWGGYEQYF.

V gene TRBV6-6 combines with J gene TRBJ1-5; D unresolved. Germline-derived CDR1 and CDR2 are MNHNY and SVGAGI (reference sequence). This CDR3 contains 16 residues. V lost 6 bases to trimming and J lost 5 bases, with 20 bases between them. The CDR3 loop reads CASSPPGRVGYQPQHF. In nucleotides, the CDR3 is TGTGCCAGCAGCCCCCCTGGGAGGGTAGGATATCAGCCCCAGCATTTT.

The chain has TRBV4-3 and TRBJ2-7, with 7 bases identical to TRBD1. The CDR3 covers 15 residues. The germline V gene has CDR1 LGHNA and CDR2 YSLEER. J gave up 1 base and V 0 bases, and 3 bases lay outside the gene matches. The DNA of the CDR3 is TGCGCCAGCAGCCAAGATGTACAGGGGTCCTACGAGCAGTACTTC. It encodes CASSQDVQGSYEQYF.

CDR3 in amino acids: CASSRYETQYF. The CDR3, as DNA: TGTGCCAGCAGCCGTTACGAGACCCAGTACTTC. The gene calls are TRBV7-2 and TRBJ2-5; D is unresolved. The length of the CDR3 is 11 residues. Germline V gene lookup returns CDR1 SGHTA and CDR2 FQGNSA. The V gene lost 5 bases and the J gene lost 5 bases, with 6 bases spanning the gap.

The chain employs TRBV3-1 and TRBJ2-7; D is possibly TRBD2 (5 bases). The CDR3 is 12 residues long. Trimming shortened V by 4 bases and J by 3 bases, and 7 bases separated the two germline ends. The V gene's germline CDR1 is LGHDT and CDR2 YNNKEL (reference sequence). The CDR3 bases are TGTGCCAGCAGCCCGGACTTCTACGAGCAGTACTTC. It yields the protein CASSPDFYEQYF.

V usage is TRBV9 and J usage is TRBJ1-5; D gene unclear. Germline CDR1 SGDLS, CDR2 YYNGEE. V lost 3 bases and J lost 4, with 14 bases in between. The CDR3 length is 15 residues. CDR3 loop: CASSGTGAGNQPQHF. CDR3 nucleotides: TGTGCCAGCAGCGGGACCGGTGCGGGGAATCAGCCCCAGCATTTT.

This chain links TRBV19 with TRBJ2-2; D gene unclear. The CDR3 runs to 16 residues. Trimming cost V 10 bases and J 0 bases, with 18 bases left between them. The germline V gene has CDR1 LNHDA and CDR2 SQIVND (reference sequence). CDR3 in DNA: TGTGCCACCCTCCAACCGGGCAGAGCGAACACCGGGGAGCTGTTTTTT. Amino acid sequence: CATLQPGRANTGELFF. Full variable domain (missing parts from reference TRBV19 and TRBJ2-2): DGGITQSPKYLFRKEGQNVTLSCEQNLNHDAMYWYRQDPGQGLRLIYYSQIVNDFQKGDIAEGYSVSREKKESFPLTVTSAQKNPTAFYLCATLQPGRANTGELFFGEGSRLTVL.

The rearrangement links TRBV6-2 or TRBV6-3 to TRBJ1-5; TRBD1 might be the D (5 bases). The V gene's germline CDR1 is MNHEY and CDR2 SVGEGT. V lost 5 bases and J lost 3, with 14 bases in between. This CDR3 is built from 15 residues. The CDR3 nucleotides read TGTGCCAGCAGTCGGCTCGGGGGGGACAATCAGCCCCAGCATTTT. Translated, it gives CASSRLGGDNQPQHF.

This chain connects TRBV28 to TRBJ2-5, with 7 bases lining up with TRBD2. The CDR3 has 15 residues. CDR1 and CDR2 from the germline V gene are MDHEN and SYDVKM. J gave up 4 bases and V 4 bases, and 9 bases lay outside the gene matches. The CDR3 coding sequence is TGTGCCAGCAGTTCCCCTGGGGGGGGGATAGAGACCCAGTACTTC. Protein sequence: CASSSPGGGIETQYF.

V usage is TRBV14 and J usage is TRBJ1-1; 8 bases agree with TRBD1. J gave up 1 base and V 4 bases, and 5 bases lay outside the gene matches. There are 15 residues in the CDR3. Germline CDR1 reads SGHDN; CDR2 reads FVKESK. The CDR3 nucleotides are TGTGCCAGCAGCCCGTCGACAGGGGCGAACACTGAAGCTTTCTTT. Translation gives CASSPSTGANTEAFF.

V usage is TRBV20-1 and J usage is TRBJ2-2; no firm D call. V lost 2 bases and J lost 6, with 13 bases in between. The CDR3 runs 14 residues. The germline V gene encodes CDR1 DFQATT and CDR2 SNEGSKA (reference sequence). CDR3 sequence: CSARKVGGAGELFF. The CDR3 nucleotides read TGCAGTGCTAGAAAAGTCGGCGGCGCCGGGGAGCTGTTTTTT.

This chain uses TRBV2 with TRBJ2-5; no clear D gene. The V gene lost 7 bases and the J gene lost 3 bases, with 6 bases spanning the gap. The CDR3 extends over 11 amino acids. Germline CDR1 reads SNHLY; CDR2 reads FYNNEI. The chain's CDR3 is CASTVEETQYF. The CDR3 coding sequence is TGTGCCAGCACGGTAGAAGAGACCCAGTACTTC.

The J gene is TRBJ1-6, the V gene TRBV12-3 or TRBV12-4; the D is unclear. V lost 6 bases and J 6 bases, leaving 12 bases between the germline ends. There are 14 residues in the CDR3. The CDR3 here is CASSLTRVNSPLHF. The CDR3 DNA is TGTGCCAGCAGCCTTACGAGGGTTAATTCACCCCTCCACTTT.